The 27 T cell receptor beta chains given below trace back to one sample, sequenced in a study of cytomegalovirus exposure and HLA in healthy donors. PCR employed 60 Vbeta and 13 Jbeta primers. TCRdb's table, derived via immunoSEQ multiplex PCR, lists solely in-frame clones and lacks some. The table lists roughly 120,000 clones, 75% to 80% of them singletons. Input material: PBMCs. The origin of the receptors is a man aged 40-49 years in good health and CMV-seronegative.

This chain connects TRBV14 to TRBJ1-4; maybe TRBD1 (6 bases). Trimming cost V 6 bases and J 2 bases, with 10 bases left between them. CDR1 is SGHDN, CDR2 FVKESK, per germline. This CDR3 region has 14 residues. The CDR3 DNA is TGTGCCAGCAGGGAGACAGGCACTAATGAAAAACTGTTTTTT. Its protein product is CASRETGTNEKLFF.

CDR3 protein: CASHREGAEAFF. The CDR3 nucleotides are TGTGCCAGCCACAGGGAAGGGGCTGAAGCTTTCTTT. The chain employs TRBV2 and TRBJ1-1, with a tentative D call TRBD1 (6 bases). Trimming removed 8 bases from V and 6 bases from J, with 13 bases in between. The CDR3 spans 12 residues. Germline V gene sequence: CDR1 SNHLY, CDR2 FYNNEI.

This clone was picked up one time. The J gene is TRBJ1-5, the V gene TRBV15; 8 positions match TRBD1. CDR1 and CDR2 (germline): LNHNV, YYDKDF (reference sequence). Trimming cost V 0 bases and J 7 bases; bases outside gene matches: 5. The CDR3 length is 15 residues. The CDR3 bases are TGTGCCACCAGCAGAGAAAAGGGACAGGCCCAGCCCCAGCATTTT. Encoded protein: CATSREKGQAQPQHF.

This chain connects TRBV7-2 to TRBJ1-5, with D hard to call. The CDR3 runs to 15 residues. V shed 3 bases and J shed 1 base, with 10 bases lying between them. Germline CDR1 SGHTA, CDR2 FQGNSA. The CDR3 loop reads CASSFESRSNQPQHF. The DNA for the CDR3 is TGTGCCAGCAGCTTTGAATCCCGGAGCAATCAGCCCCAGCATTTT.

In this sample, this clone turned up a few times. This chain connects TRBV25-1 to TRBJ2-7, with D perhaps TRBD1 (6 bases). Germline V gene sequence: CDR1 MGHDK, CDR2 SYGVNS. CDR3 length: 12 residues. V was clipped by 10 bases and J by 3 bases, with 13 bases between them. DNA for the CDR3: TGTGCCAAACAGGGCTCCTTCTACGAGCAGTACTTC. It is translated as CAKQGSFYEQYF.

The chain is built from TRBV5-8 and TRBJ1-5, with D tentatively TRBD1 (5 bases). Germline V gene data show CDR1 as SGHTS and CDR2 as YDEGEE. The CDR3 extends over 17 amino acids. V lost 3 bases and J lost 0, with 16 bases in between. In DNA, the CDR3 is TGTGCCAGCAGCTCGGATGACAGACTCTATAGCAATCAGCCCCAGCATTTT. This codes for CASSSDDRLYSNQPQHF.

The chain joins TRBV19 to TRBJ1-2; unclear D gene. The length of the CDR3 is 14 residues. Per germline, CDR1 LNHDA and CDR2 SQIVND (reference sequence). Trimming removed 5 bases at V and 4 bases at J, with 14 bases between. The CDR3 region has the DNA TGTGCCAGTAGTGATCGCGCCAGACTCTATGGCTACACCTTC. As protein: CASSDRARLYGYTF. Drawing the rest from reference TRBV19 and TRBJ1-2, the complete variable domain is DGGITQSPKYLFRKEGQNVTLSCEQNLNHDAMYWYRQDPGQGLRLIYYSQIVNDFQKGDIAEGYSVSREKKESFPLTVTSAQKNPTAFYLCASSDRARLYGYTFGSGTRLTVV.

This rearrangement joins TRBV6-5 to TRBJ1-6; TRBD1 might be the D (6 bases). Germline V gene data show CDR1 as MNHEY and CDR2 as SVGAGI. V lost 4 bases, J lost 6 bases, and 16 bases lay in between. The CDR3 is 16 amino acids. CDR3 bases: TGTGCCAGCAGTTCGACTTGGCGGACAGCTAATTCACCCCTCCACTTT. Amino acid sequence: CASSSTWRTANSPLHF.

The chain has TRBV11-2 and TRBJ1-2; 7 nucleotides line up with TRBD1. The CDR3 loop spans 13 amino acids. Germline V gives CDR1 SGHAT, CDR2 FQNNGV. With 7 bases clipped from V and 6 bases from J, the junction kept 8 bases outside the gene matches. CDR3 region: CASTLGTAHGYTF. CDR3 nucleotide sequence: TGTGCCAGCACTCTCGGGACAGCCCATGGCTACACCTTC.

The chain uses TRBV7-3 and TRBJ1-2; 7 positions match TRBD1. CDR1 SGHTA and CDR2 FQGTGA come from the germline V gene. This CDR3 has 12 amino acids. The V gene end was trimmed by 5 bases and the J gene end by 8 bases; junction bases not matched to a gene: 5. CDR3 loop: CASSNEGGGYTF. The CDR3 DNA reads as TGTGCCAGCAGCAACGAAGGGGGCGGCTACACCTTC. Filled out from reference TRBV7-3 and TRBJ1-2, the complete variable domain reads GAGVSQTPSNKVTEKGKYVELRCDPISGHTALYWYRQSLGQGPEFLIYFQGTGAADDSGLPNDRFFAVRPEGSVSTLKIQRTERGDSAVYLCASSNEGGGYTFGSGTRLTVV.

The chain links TRBV18 to TRBJ1-1; the D is unclear. This CDR3 has 16 residues. Germline CDR1 KGHSH, CDR2 LQKENI. V lost 3 bases, J lost 1 base, and 15 bases lay in between. CDR3 loop: CASSPGRAYQNTEAFF. The CDR3 nucleotides read TGTGCCAGCTCACCTGGGCGGGCGTATCAGAACACTGAAGCTTTCTTT.

The V gene is TRBV2, the J gene TRBJ2-7; 10 nucleotides agree with TRBD1. The CDR3 spans 16 residues. Germline-derived CDR1 and CDR2 are SNHLY and FYNNEI. Losses at the gene ends were 8 bases for V and 6 bases for J; bases not matched to a gene: 16. The CDR3 region has the DNA TGTGCCAGCTCTTTCGCCGGTGGACAGGGGGTGGTCGAGCAGTACTTC. This translates into CASSFAGGQGVVEQYF.

V and J are TRBV6-5 and TRBJ1-2, with D uncertain. CDR1 is MNHEY and CDR2 is SVGAGI in the germline V gene. This CDR3 is built from 15 residues. Trimming took 4 bases from V and 4 from J, leaving 16 bases between them. The CDR3 sequence is CASSSSSWGGYGYTF. CDR3 DNA: TGTGCCAGCAGTTCGTCCTCGTGGGGAGGCTATGGCTACACCTTC.

CDR3: CASSRTGEYEQYF. As DNA, the CDR3 is TGTGCCAGCTCACGTACTGGAGAATACGAGCAGTACTTC. The V call is TRBV18, the J call TRBJ2-7; D remains unclear. From germline, CDR1 is KGHSH and CDR2 LQKENI. Deletions cut 4 bases from V and 4 bases from J, with 11 bases between. The CDR3 covers 13 residues. Full variable domain (remainder filled in from reference TRBV18 and TRBJ2-7): NAGVMQNPRHLVRRRGQEARLRCSPMKGHSHVYWYRQLPEEGLKFMVYLQKENIIDESGMPKERFSAEFPKEGPSILRIQQVVRGDSAAYFCASSRTGEYEQYFGPGTRLTVT.

This clone was observed a single time. The rearrangement uses TRBV7-6 and TRBJ1-5; TRBD1 might be the D (6 bases). V lost 2 bases and J 1 base, leaving 12 bases between the germline ends. The CDR3 has 16 amino acids. Germline V lookup: CDR1 SGHVS, CDR2 FNYEAQ. The CDR3 DNA follows: TGTGCCAGCAGCTTAATGGGGGCGGTAAGCAATCAGCCCCAGCATTTT. This encodes CASSLMGAVSNQPQHF.

This clone was picked up a small number of times. The rearrangement uses TRBV21-1 and TRBJ2-7; the tabulated D call, TRBD1, remains unverified against the DNA. TRBV21-1 is labeled a pseudogene. CDR3 length: 15 residues. DNA for the CDR3: TGTGCCAGCAGCAAAGGGCAGGGGGCGGGTTACGAGCAGTACTTC. It is translated as CASSKGQGAGYEQYF.

This clone was detected once. As DNA, the CDR3 is TGTGCCATCAGTGATCAGGCCACACAGGGATACGAGCAGTACTTC. Its protein product is CAISDQATQGYEQYF. This chain connects TRBV10-3 to TRBJ2-7, with D perhaps TRBD1 (6 bases). Germline CDR1 ENHRY, CDR2 SYGVKD. V lost 3 bases and J lost 4, with 16 bases in between. The CDR3 has 15 amino acids.

The chain employs TRBV7-3 and TRBJ2-2, with 13 positions matching TRBD2. V was pared by 9 bases and J by 7 bases, with 5 bases of the junction left unmatched. The germline gives CDR1 SGHTA, CDR2 FQGTGA. The CDR3 contains 14 residues. CDR3 protein: CASTSGGANGELFF. Here the CDR3 DNA reads TGTGCCAGTACTAGCGGGGGGGCCAACGGGGAGCTGTTTTTT.

Concerning this clone itself: The junction shows a germline mismatch at one end, possibly a read error. CDR3 loop: CASSQVGNTDGANGLTF. The CDR3 nucleotides are TGCGCCAGCAGCCAAGTCGGTAATACGGATGGGGCCAACGGCCTGACTTTC. The V gene is TRBV4-3, the J gene TRBJ2-6; a possible D gene is TRBD1 (5 bases). In germline, CDR1 is LGHNA, CDR2 YSLEER. CDR3 length: 17 amino acids.

The chain recombines TRBV27 with TRBJ1-2, with D perhaps TRBD1 (6 bases). CDR1 and CDR2 from the germline V gene are MNHEY and SMNVEV (reference sequence). V gave up 6 bases and J gave up 5 bases, with 13 bases separating them. The CDR3 is made up of 13 amino acids. CDR3 DNA: TGTGCCAGCAGAAGACAGGAAGGGTATGGCTACACCTTC. This sequence encodes CASRRQEGYGYTF.

This chain joins TRBV5-1 and TRBJ2-2; 8 positions match TRBD1. Trimming took 1 base from V and 7 from J; bases not matched to a gene: 3. This CDR3 is 14 amino acids long. The germline V gene has CDR1 SGHRS and CDR2 YFSETQ. The CDR3 DNA reads TGCGCCAGCAGCTTGACAGGGGGTAGCGGGGAGCTGTTTTTT. This gives the protein CASSLTGGSGELFF.

The V call is TRBV19, the J call TRBJ1-2; 10 bases are shared with TRBD1. The CDR3 sequence is 13 residues long. In germline, CDR1 is LNHDA, CDR2 SQIVND (reference sequence). V gave up 5 bases and J gave up 6 bases; unmatched junction bases: 3. The CDR3 is CASSLDRGDGYTF. CDR3 DNA: TGTGCCAGTAGTTTGGACAGGGGGGATGGCTACACCTTC.

J is TRBJ2-5 and V is TRBV10-3; D gene uncertain. CDR3 length: 13 residues. CDR1 is ENHRY and CDR2 is SYGVKD in the germline V gene. The germline V and J ends were trimmed by 6 bases and 5 bases, with 13 bases remaining between them. The CDR3 sequence is CAISGGIWETQYF. The DNA of the CDR3 is TGTGCCATCAGCGGCGGCATCTGGGAGACCCAGTACTTC.

This sequence joins TRBV4-3 and TRBJ2-7, with TRBD2 as a possible D gene (6 bases). This CDR3 is 15 amino acids long. V lost 3 bases, J lost 2 bases, and 14 bases lay in between. In germline, CDR1 is LGHNA, CDR2 YSLEER. The DNA of the CDR3 is TGCGCCAGCAGCCAGAGTCTGGGACTGACCTACGAGCAGTACTTC. The encoded protein is CASSQSLGLTYEQYF.

The chain employs TRBV4-3 and TRBJ1-2; D gene ambiguous. The CDR3 totals 11 residues. The germline V and J ends were trimmed by 0 bases and 9 bases, with 5 bases remaining between them. Germline V CDR1 and CDR2: LGHNA, YSLEER. CDR3 sequence: CASSQEQSYTF. Here the CDR3 DNA reads TGCGCCAGCAGCCAAGAGCAGAGCTACACCTTC.

The chain couples TRBV14 to TRBJ1-1; 7 nucleotides match TRBD1. V trimming: 1 base; J trimming: 1 base; junction bases outside the gene matches: 3. Germline lookup yields CDR1 SGHDN and CDR2 FVKESK. The CDR3 is 15 amino acids. The CDR3 protein is CASSQGTGRNTEAFF. Here the CDR3 DNA reads TGTGCCAGCAGCCAAGGGACAGGAAGGAACACTGAAGCTTTCTTT.

The chain employs TRBV7-9 and TRBJ2-1; tentative D call: TRBD1 (5 bases). Germline V lookup: CDR1 SEHNR, CDR2 FQNEAQ (reference sequence). Trimming removed 4 bases at V and 1 base at J, with 11 bases between. The CDR3 loop spans 15 amino acids. CDR3 DNA sequence: TGTGCCAGCAGCTACAGGCGCGTGTCCTACAATGAGCAGTTCTTC. Residues: CASSYRRVSYNEQFF.